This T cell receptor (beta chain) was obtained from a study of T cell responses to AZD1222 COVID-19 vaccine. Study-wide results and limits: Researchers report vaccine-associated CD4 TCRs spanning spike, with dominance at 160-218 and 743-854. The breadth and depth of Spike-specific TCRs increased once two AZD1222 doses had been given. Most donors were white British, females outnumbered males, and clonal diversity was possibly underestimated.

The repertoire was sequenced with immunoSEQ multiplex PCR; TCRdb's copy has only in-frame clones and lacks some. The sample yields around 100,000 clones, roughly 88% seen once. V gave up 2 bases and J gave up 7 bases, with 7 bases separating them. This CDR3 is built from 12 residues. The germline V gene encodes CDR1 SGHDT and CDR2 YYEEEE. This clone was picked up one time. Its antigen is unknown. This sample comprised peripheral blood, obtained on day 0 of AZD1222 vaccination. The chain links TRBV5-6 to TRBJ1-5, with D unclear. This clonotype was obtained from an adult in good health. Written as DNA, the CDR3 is TGTGCCAGCAGCTTATATGGCCAGCCCCAGCATTTT. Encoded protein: CASSLYGQPQHF.